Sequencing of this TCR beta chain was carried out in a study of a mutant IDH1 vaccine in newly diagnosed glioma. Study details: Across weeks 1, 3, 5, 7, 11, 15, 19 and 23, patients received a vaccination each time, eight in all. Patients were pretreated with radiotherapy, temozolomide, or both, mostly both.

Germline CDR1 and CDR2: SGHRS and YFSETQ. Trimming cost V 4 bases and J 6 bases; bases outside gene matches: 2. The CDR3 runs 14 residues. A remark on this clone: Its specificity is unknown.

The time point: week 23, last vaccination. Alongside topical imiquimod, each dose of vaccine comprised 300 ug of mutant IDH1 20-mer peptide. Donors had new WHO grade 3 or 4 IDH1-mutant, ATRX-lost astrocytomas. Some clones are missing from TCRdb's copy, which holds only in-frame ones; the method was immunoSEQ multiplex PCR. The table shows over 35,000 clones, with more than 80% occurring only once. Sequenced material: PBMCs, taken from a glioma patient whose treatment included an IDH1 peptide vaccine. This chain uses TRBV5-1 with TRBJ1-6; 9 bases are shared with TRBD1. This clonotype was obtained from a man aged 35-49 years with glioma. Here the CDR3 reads CASSVGQGNSPLHF. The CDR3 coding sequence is TGCGCCAGCAGCGTGGGACAGGGTAATTCACCCCTCCACTTT. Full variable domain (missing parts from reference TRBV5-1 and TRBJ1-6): KAGVTQTPRYLIKTRGQQVTLSCSPISGHRSVSWYQQTPGQGLQFLFEYFSETQRNKGNFPGRFSGRQFSNSRSEMNVSTLELGDSALYLCASSVGQGNSPLHFGNGTRLTVT.